This entry lists 15 T cell receptor beta chains sequenced from one sample in a study of blood T cells in healthy people across ages. Next came a second PCR, run for about 7 to 11 cycles, which used a sample-barcoded 5' primer along with a J-beta primer mix. TCRdb re-derived calls from the 5' RACE reads in MiXCR, one entry per CDR3 protein. The profile shows fewer than 900,000 distinct CDR3 sequences, under 40% of them singletons. The specimen was blood. These receptors came from a man between 18 and 29 years old in good health.

Points on this clonotype: A much larger clone lies a single base off, so this may be a read error. V is TRBV3-1 and J is TRBJ2-5, with D perhaps being TRBD1 or TRBD2 (6 bases each). Matching the DNA end better, TRBJ2-1 makes the J call doubtful. Germline CDR1 and CDR2: LGHDT and YNNKEL (reference sequence). The CDR3 has 19 amino acids. The chain's CDR3 is CASSLTGTSSREYQETQFF. For the CDR3, the DNA is TGTGCCAGCAGTCTAACGGGGACAAGCTCCCGGGAGTACCAAGAGACCCAGTTCTTC.

V and J are TRBV20-1 and TRBJ2-7, with unresolved D. V was shortened by 6 bases and J by 4 bases, with 19 bases between the two germline ends. Germline CDR1 reads DFQATT; CDR2 reads SNEGSKA (reference sequence). This CDR3 spans 14 amino acids. The CDR3 DNA reads as TGCAGTGCCGCTGTGGCTTACCCCCCTTACGAGCAGTACTTC. This sequence encodes CSAAVAYPPYEQYF.

The table lists this clonotype with many counts. The chain has TRBV12-3 or TRBV12-4 and TRBJ2-1; D possibly corresponds to TRBD1 (5 bases). The CDR3 runs 15 residues. Trimming stripped 2 bases from V and 0 bases from J, with 8 bases between. The CDR3 coding sequence is TGTGCCAGCAGTTTAAGGGGTCCCTCCTACAATGAGCAGTTCTTC. This encodes CASSLRGPSYNEQFF.

The chain is built from TRBV7-2 and TRBJ2-2; 10 bases are a match to TRBD2. CDR3 length: 16 residues. Germline V gene sequence: CDR1 SGHTA, CDR2 FQGNSA. V shed 4 bases, J shed 6 bases, and the junction held 8 bases outside the gene matches. For the CDR3, the DNA is TGTGCCAGCAGCTCCCGTCAGCGGGGGGGAGCCGGGGAGCTGTTTTTT. Protein product: CASSSRQRGGAGELFF. The variable domain in full, with the rest retrieved from reference TRBV7-2 and TRBJ2-2, is GAGVSQSPSNKVTEKGKDVELRCDPISGHTALYWYRQSLGQGLEFLIYFQGNSAPDKSGLPSDRFSAERTGGSVSTLTIQRTQQEDSAVYLCASSSRQRGGAGELFFGEGSRLTVL.

The CDR3, as DNA: TGTGCCAGCAGTCCAGGGACTGCCTGGGGTGAGCAGTTCTTC. This encodes CASSPGTAWGEQFF. This sequence joins TRBV28 and TRBJ2-1; D perhaps matches TRBD2 (6 bases). This CDR3 comprises 14 residues. From germline, CDR1 is MDHEN and CDR2 SYDVKM. The V and J ends lost 5 bases and 9 bases respectively, with 17 bases between them. The full variable domain, completed using reference TRBV28 and TRBJ2-1, is DVKVTQSSRYLVKRTGEKVFLECVQDMDHENMFWYRQDPGLGLRLIYFSYDVKMKEKGDIPEGYSVSREKKERFSLILESASTNQTSMYLCASSPGTAWGEQFFGPGTRLTVL.

This sequence joins TRBV27 and TRBJ1-5; a possible D gene is TRBD1 (5 bases). V shed 5 bases and J shed 3 bases, with 14 bases lying between them. This CDR3 is 15 amino acids long. Looked up from germline, CDR1 is MNHEY and CDR2 is SMNVEV (reference sequence). DNA of the CDR3: TGTGCCAGCAGTGCGAGTATTGGGGCCAATCAGCCCCAGCATTTT. Its protein is CASSASIGANQPQHF.

Ten or more counts support this clonotype. V usage is TRBV12-3 or TRBV12-4 and J usage is TRBJ2-1; no reliable D call. Trimming removed 5 bases from V and 5 bases from J, with 16 bases in between. This CDR3 has 15 residues. CDR3 region: CASSHTNIPNNEQFF. CDR3 in DNA: TGTGCCAGCAGTCATACTAACATACCTAACAATGAGCAGTTCTTC.

This clonotype has a handful of counts. The genes are TRBV20-1 and TRBJ2-1, with D tentatively TRBD2 (5 bases). The V gene lost 0 bases and the J gene lost 9 bases, with 21 bases spanning the gap. The germline gives CDR1 DFQATT, CDR2 SNEGSKA (reference sequence). This CDR3 is built from 16 residues. CDR3 DNA: TGCAGTGCTAGAGATGTGGCTAGCAAAGGGTTAGGTGAGCAGTTCTTC. It yields the protein CSARDVASKGLGEQFF.

The chain combines TRBV25-1 with TRBJ1-6; the D gene is possibly TRBD1 (5 bases). The V gene's germline CDR1 is MGHDK and CDR2 SYGVNS. The CDR3 runs 13 residues. Trimming cost V 6 bases and J 6 bases, with 9 bases left between them. CDR3 coding DNA: TGTGCCAGCAGGGGCAGGGCTAATTCACCCCTCCACTTT. This codes for CASRGRANSPLHF. Using reference TRBV25-1 and TRBJ1-6 for the parts outside the CDR3, the full variable domain is EADIYQTPRYLVIGTGKKITLECSQTMGHDKMYWYQQDPGMELHLIHYSYGVNSTEKGDLSSESTVSRIRTEHFPLTLESARPSHTSQYLCASRGRANSPLHFGNGTRLTVT.

In this sample, this clonotype turned up many times. The chain joins TRBV4-3 to TRBJ2-7; 7 bases match TRBD2. J gave up 1 base and V 0 bases, and 3 bases lay outside the gene matches. Germline V gene data show CDR1 as LGHNA and CDR2 as YSLEER. The CDR3 spans 15 residues. CDR3 sequence (DNA): TGCGCCAGCAGCCAAGATAGGACTAGATCCTACGAGCAGTACTTC. It is translated as CASSQDRTRSYEQYF.

The chain links TRBV6-1 to TRBJ2-7; 8 nucleotides match TRBD2. V lost 3 bases, J lost 1 base, and 5 bases stayed unmatched. CDR1 is MNHNS, CDR2 SASEGT, per germline. This CDR3 region has 15 residues. The CDR3 loop reads CASSDSAGASYEQYF. CDR3 bases: TGTGCCAGCAGTGATTCAGCGGGGGCTTCCTACGAGCAGTACTTC.

This chain uses TRBV29-1 with TRBJ2-6; D gene ambiguous. The CDR3 loop spans 14 amino acids. CDR1 is SQVTM and CDR2 is ANQGSEA in the germline V gene. Trimming took off 7 bases at V and 0 bases at J, with 10 bases between the two ends. This CDR3 reads CSAIQSSGANVLTF. The CDR3 nucleotides are TGCAGCGCCATTCAGAGCTCTGGGGCCAACGTCCTGACTTTC.

In this sample, this clonotype turned up many times. The V gene is TRBV20-1, the J gene TRBJ2-1; possible D gene TRBD2, 5 bases. Between the trimmed V and J ends, which lost 2 bases and 9 bases, there was a span of 14 bases. The length of the CDR3 is 13 residues. Germline CDR1 and CDR2: DFQATT and SNEGSKA (reference sequence). The DNA of the CDR3 is TGCAGTGCTAGACCTGAGCTCGGAGGTGAGCAGTTCTTC. It specifies CSARPELGGEQFF.

The table lists this clonotype with a few counts. The V call is TRBV12-3 or TRBV12-4, the J call TRBJ2-7; weak D call: TRBD1 (5 bases). The CDR3 has 14 residues. The V gene lost 5 bases and the J gene lost 3 bases, with 14 bases spanning the gap. Written as DNA, the CDR3 is TGTGCCAGCAGTCCTGACAGCCGCCTCTACGAGCAGTACTTC. Its protein is CASSPDSRLYEQYF.

This clonotype came up a few times. The genes are TRBV21-1 and TRBJ1-6. TRBV21-1 is assigned pseudogene status. The CDR3 is 11 amino acids. The CDR3 sequence is CASSSSPPLHF. The CDR3 bases are TGTGCCAGCAGCAGTAGTCCACCCCTCCACTTT.